One and the same sample provided the 21 T cell receptor beta chains below, sequenced in a study of radiation and T cells in renal cell carcinoma (TCRdb year 2020). The time point label here, explained by the study, means: blood 2 weeks post-SBRT. This specimen's treatment or condition label, interpreted: 15 Gy SBRT to primary tumor, nephrectomy 4 weeks later. Library preparation employed the immunoSEQ multiplex PCR assay. In its TCRdb copy, this immuneACCESS table keeps in-frame sequences only and misses some clones. Where compared with another copy, unresolved V genes explain less than half of these, and the others have no known cause. The sample table records tens of thousands of clones; around 81% of these occur just once. Less than 7.5% of the sample belongs to the ten largest clones. The specimen was blood, collected from a patient whose treatment included radiotherapy and nephrectomy. These receptors were taken from a man aged 55 to 70 with renal cell carcinoma.

About this clone itself: A much larger clone differs by one base, so this may be a read error. The V call is TRBV7-8, the J call TRBJ2-2, with unresolved D. From germline, CDR1 is SGHVS and CDR2 FQNEAQ. Trimming removed 3 bases from V and 6 bases from J, with 2 bases in between. The length of the CDR3 is 11 residues. The CDR3 DNA is TGTGCCAGCAGCTTCCCCGGGGAGCTGTTTTTT. It translates to CASSFPGELFF. Together with reference TRBV7-8 and TRBJ2-2, the CDR3 gives the full variable domain: GAGVSQSPRYKVAKRGQDVALRCDPISGHVSLFWYQQALGQGPEFLTYFQNEAQLDKSGLPSDRFFAERPEGSVSTLKIQRTQQEDSAVYLCASSFPGELFFGEGSRLTVL.

The chain employs TRBV7-2 and TRBJ2-3; D possibly corresponds to TRBD2 (6 bases). The V end was cut by 3 bases, the J end by 6 bases, with 19 bases between. CDR3 length: 16 amino acids. Germline values: CDR1 SGHTA, CDR2 FQGNSA. CDR3 bases: TGTGCCAGCAGCTTTGGTGCCCGCGGGACCGTGGATACGCAGTATTTT. It yields the protein CASSFGARGTVDTQYF.

V gene TRBV7-9 combines with J gene TRBJ1-4; D is unresolved. Germline values: CDR1 SEHNR, CDR2 FQNEAQ (reference sequence). CDR3 length: 15 residues. With 4 bases removed from V and 5 bases from J, the gap between germline ends came to 14 bases. The CDR3 region is CASSSRPTENEKLFF. CDR3 nucleotides: TGTGCCAGCAGCTCGCGGCCCACGGAAAATGAAAAACTGTTTTTT.

The sample holds many counts of this clone. The V call is TRBV7-2, the J call TRBJ1-1; 9 bases map to TRBD1. J gave up 4 bases and V 6 bases, and 3 bases lay outside the gene matches. Germline-derived CDR1 and CDR2 are SGHTA and FQGNSA. The CDR3 has 13 residues. CDR3: CASRTGGGTEAFF. CDR3 nucleotides: TGTGCCAGCAGAACAGGGGGCGGCACTGAAGCTTTCTTT.

This clone was counted only a few times. The chain uses TRBV7-2 and TRBJ1-5; D call uncertain. The CDR3 is made up of 15 amino acids. Trimming removed 0 bases from V and 11 bases from J, with 17 bases in between. In germline, CDR1 is SGHTA, CDR2 FQGNSA. The CDR3 loop reads CASSLAHPDKPAQHF. DNA of the CDR3: TGTGCCAGCAGCTTAGCGCACCCTGACAAGCCAGCCCAGCATTTT.

The genes are TRBV11-3 and TRBJ2-4, with D possibly matching TRBD2 (6 bases). CDR1 is SGHNT, CDR2 YENEEA, per germline. V lost 5 bases to trimming and J lost 0 bases, with 20 bases between them. This CDR3 has 18 amino acids. The CDR3 nucleotides are TGTGCCAGCAGCGGAAGCCCAACTGCGGGGATAGCCAAAAACATTCAGTACTTC. This encodes CASSGSPTAGIAKNIQYF.

The CDR3 region has the DNA TGTGCCAGCAGGCCACCCGGACACCGCAATCAGCCCCAGCATTTT. Translation: CASRPPGHRNQPQHF. This chain joins TRBV6-5 and TRBJ1-5; possibly TRBD1 for D (5 bases). Germline V gene sequence: CDR1 MNHEY, CDR2 SVGAGI. This CDR3 spans 15 amino acids. The ends were cut back, 6 bases at V and 2 bases at J, with 14 bases in the middle.

The chain combines TRBV23-1 with TRBJ1-4, with D possibly being TRBD1 (5 bases). TRBV23-1 is an ORF, and what it does is uncertain. This CDR3 spans 15 amino acids. V shed 1 base and J shed 7 bases, with 13 bases lying between them. This chain's CDR3 is CASSQLSRQLEKLFF. Here the CDR3 DNA reads TGCGCCAGCAGTCAATTGTCCAGACAGCTTGAAAAACTGTTTTTT.

CDR3 protein: CASSFTASYEQYF. CDR3 nucleotides: TGCGCCAGCAGCTTCACAGCTTCCTACGAGCAGTACTTC. The chain links TRBV5-1 to TRBJ2-5, with D unclear. The end of the DNA fits TRBJ2-7 better, so the J call may be wrong. Germline CDR1 is SGHRS and CDR2 is YFSETQ. The CDR3 length is 13 residues.

The chain joins TRBV6-6 to TRBJ1-5; the D is unclear. This CDR3 is built from 14 residues. Trimming removed 6 bases at V and 0 bases at J, with 9 bases between. Germline loops: CDR1 MNHNY, CDR2 SVGAGI (reference sequence). DNA of the CDR3: TGTGCCAGCAGGGAGGTCGATAGCAATCAGCCCCAGCATTTT. It codes for CASREVDSNQPQHF.

The chain is built from TRBV2 and TRBJ2-7; 7 bases map to TRBD1. The CDR3 extends over 10 amino acids. Germline CDR1 SNHLY, CDR2 FYNNEI. In DNA, the CDR3 is TGTGCCAGCAGTAACCGGGACAGCCACGTC. Encoded protein: CASSNRDSHV.

The rearrangement uses TRBV6-1 and TRBJ1-2; no reliable D call. This CDR3 region has 14 residues. The germline V gene encodes CDR1 MNHNS and CDR2 SASEGT. V lost 3 bases and J 1 base, leaving 9 bases between the germline ends. The CDR3 DNA reads as TGTGCCAGCAGTGATAGTTCTAATAACTATGGCTACACCTTC. This translates into CASSDSSNNYGYTF.

The V call is TRBV7-9, the J call TRBJ1-1; D is ambiguous. Trimming took 0 bases from V and 4 from J, leaving 9 bases between them. Germline CDR1 is SEHNR and CDR2 is FQNEAQ (reference sequence). The CDR3 totals 14 residues. The CDR3 protein is CASSLAGGVTEAFF. The CDR3 DNA reads TGTGCCAGCAGCTTAGCGGGCGGGGTCACTGAAGCTTTCTTT.

The chain carries TRBV29-1 and TRBJ2-3; weak D call: TRBD2 (6 bases). The germline V gene encodes CDR1 SQVTM and CDR2 ANQGSEA. Between the trimmed V and J ends, which lost 7 bases and 0 bases, there was a span of 17 bases. The CDR3 length is 15 residues. The CDR3 DNA sequence: TGCAGCGCGGGCGGGGTTATTGCTAGCACAGATACGCAGTATTTT. Translated: CSAGGVIASTDTQYF.

This chain connects TRBV12-2 to TRBJ1-5; whether TRBD1, the table's D call, matches the DNA was not checked. TRBV12-2 has pseudogene status. CDR3 size: 17 residues. CDR3 in amino acids: CASRLSLGHRFNQPQHF. CDR3 nucleotide sequence: TGTGCAAGTCGCCTGTCTTTGGGGCATCGATTCAATCAGCCCCAGCATTTT.

The V call is TRBV20-1, the J call TRBJ2-3, with D perhaps matching TRBD1 (6 bases). The germline V gene encodes CDR1 DFQATT and CDR2 SNEGSKA (reference sequence). This CDR3 is built from 11 residues. The ends were cut back, 1 base at V and 12 bases at J, with 11 bases in the middle. The CDR3 DNA is TGCAGTGCTAGAGGCTCAGGGGAACAGTATTTT. Translating gives CSARGSGEQYF.

V and J are TRBV7-9 and TRBJ2-3; tentatively, D is TRBD2 (5 bases). V dropped 3 bases and J dropped 5 bases, with 9 bases sitting between them. CDR3 size: 13 residues. Germline CDR1 SEHNR, CDR2 FQNEAQ (reference sequence). This chain's CDR3 is CASSLSGGDTQYF. The CDR3 region has the DNA TGTGCCAGCAGCTTGTCCGGAGGAGATACGCAGTATTTT.

This clone was observed a few times. The V call is TRBV5-1, the J call TRBJ1-2; TRBD1 matches at 8 bases. Germline-derived CDR1 and CDR2 are SGHRS and YFSETQ. Trimming at V came to 2 bases and at J to 8 bases, leaving 11 bases not matched to a gene. The CDR3 extends over 15 amino acids. The CDR3 is CASSLATGETRGYTF. The DNA of the CDR3 is TGCGCCAGCAGCTTAGCGACAGGGGAGACTAGGGGCTACACCTTC.

The chain links TRBV9 to TRBJ2-1; 9 bases are shared with TRBD2. The CDR3 has 17 residues. J was trimmed by 7 bases and V by 0 bases; bases with no gene match: 11. CDR1 and CDR2 from the germline V gene are SGDLS and YYNGEE. The CDR3 is CASSVGGSGSVWNEQFF. The CDR3, as DNA: TGTGCCAGCAGCGTAGGGGGTAGCGGGAGTGTCTGGAATGAGCAGTTCTTC.

This rearrangement joins TRBV30 to TRBJ2-1; 7 nucleotides match TRBD1. The CDR3 covers 15 residues. Unmatched junction bases numbered 9, after V lost 4 bases and J lost 3 bases. From germline, CDR1 is GTSNPN and CDR2 SVGIG (reference sequence). The CDR3 DNA reads as TGTGCCTGGACCCTACCGACAGGGAACTACAATGAGCAGTTCTTC. This translates into CAWTLPTGNYNEQFF.

The chain employs TRBV10-3 and TRBJ2-7, with D perhaps TRBD1 (7 bases). This CDR3 region has 14 residues. V lost 2 bases and J 1 base, leaving 9 bases between the germline ends. Germline V CDR1 and CDR2: ENHRY, SYGVKD. CDR3 DNA sequence: TGTGCCATCAGTGAGGCGGGACAGTCCTACGAGCAGTACTTC. This sequence encodes CAISEAGQSYEQYF.